This TCR beta chain was observed in a study of cytomegalovirus exposure and HLA in healthy donors. V was clipped by 4 bases and J by 5 bases; unmatched bases: 7. The V gene's germline CDR1 is SGHRS and CDR2 YFSETQ. CDR3 length: 16 amino acids. Points on this clone: Its matching antigen is unknown.

Although they were nominally healthy when sampled, donors likely had unrecorded immune exposures. PCR involved 60 Vbeta and 13 Jbeta primers. TCRdb's table, derived via immunoSEQ multiplex PCR, lists solely in-frame clones and lacks some. The table includes about 180,000 clones, approximately 80% detected once. Study findings and constraints: Upon later analysis, TCR association rates were observed to vary by HLA locus, being highest for DRB1 and lowest for HLA-C.

The sequence was obtained from a man aged 18 to 30 in good health and CMV-seronegative. This chain uses TRBV5-1 with TRBJ2-3, with 13 bases matching TRBD2. Source material: PBMCs. CDR3 loop: CASSLGTSGTQDTQYF. The CDR3 DNA reads as TGCGCCAGCAGCCTAGGGACTAGCGGGACACAAGATACGCAGTATTTT.